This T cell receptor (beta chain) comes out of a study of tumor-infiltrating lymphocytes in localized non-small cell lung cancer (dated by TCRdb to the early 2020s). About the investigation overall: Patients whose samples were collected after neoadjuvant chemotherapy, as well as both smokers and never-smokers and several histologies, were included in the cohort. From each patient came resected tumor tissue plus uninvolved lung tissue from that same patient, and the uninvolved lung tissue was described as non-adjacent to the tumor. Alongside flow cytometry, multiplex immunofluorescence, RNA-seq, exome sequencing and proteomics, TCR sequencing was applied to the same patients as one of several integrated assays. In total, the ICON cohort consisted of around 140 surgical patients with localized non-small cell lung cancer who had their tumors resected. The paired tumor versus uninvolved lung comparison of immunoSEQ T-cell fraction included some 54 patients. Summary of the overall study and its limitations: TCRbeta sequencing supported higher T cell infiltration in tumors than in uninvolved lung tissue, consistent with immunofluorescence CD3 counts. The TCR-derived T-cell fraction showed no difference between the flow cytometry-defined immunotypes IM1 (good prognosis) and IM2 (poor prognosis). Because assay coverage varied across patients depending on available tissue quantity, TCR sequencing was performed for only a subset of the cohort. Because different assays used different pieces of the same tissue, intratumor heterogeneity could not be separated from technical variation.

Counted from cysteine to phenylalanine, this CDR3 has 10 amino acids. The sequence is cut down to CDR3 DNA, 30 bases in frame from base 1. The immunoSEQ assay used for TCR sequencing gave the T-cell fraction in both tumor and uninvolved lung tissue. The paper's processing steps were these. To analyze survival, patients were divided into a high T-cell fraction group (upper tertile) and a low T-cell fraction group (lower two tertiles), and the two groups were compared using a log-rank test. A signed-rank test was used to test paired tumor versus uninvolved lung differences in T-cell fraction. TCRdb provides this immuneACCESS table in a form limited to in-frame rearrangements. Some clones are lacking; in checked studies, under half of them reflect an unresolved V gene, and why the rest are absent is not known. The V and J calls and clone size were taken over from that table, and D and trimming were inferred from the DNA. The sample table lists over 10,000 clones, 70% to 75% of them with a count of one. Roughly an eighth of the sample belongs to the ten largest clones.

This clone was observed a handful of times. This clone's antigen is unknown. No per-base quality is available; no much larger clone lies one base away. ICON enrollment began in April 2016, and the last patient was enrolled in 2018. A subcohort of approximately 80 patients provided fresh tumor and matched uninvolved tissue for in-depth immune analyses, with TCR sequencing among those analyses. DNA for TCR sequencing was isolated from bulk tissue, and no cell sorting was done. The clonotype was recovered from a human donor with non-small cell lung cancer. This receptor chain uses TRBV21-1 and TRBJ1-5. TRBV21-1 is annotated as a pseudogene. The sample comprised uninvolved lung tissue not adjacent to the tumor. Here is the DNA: TGTGCCAGCTGGGGTCAGCCCCAGCATTTT. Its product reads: CASWGQPQHF.